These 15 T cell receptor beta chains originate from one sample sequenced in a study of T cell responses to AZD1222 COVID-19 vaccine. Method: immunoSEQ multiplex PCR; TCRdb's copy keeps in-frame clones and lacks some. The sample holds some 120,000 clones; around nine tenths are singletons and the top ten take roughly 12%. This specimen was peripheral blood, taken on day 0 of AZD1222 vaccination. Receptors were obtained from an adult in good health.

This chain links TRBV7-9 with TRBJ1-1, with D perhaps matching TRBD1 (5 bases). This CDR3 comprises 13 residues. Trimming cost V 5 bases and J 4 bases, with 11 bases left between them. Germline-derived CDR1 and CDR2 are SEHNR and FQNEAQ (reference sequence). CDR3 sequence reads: CASSPDSRTEAFF. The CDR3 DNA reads TGTGCCAGCAGCCCTGACAGCCGCACTGAAGCTTTCTTT.

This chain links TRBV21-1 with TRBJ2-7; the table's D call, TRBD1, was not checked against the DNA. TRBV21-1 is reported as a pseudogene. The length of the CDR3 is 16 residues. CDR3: CASSKAKTAGSYEQYF. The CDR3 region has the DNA TGTGCCAGCAGCAAAGCGAAGACAGCAGGCTCCTACGAGCAGTACTTC.

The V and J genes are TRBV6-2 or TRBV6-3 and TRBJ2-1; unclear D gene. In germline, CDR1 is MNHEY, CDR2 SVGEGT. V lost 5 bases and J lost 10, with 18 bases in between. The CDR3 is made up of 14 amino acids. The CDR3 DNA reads TGTGCCAGCAGTCCCACTAACCTTCTGGGGGAGCAGTTCTTC. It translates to CASSPTNLLGEQFF.

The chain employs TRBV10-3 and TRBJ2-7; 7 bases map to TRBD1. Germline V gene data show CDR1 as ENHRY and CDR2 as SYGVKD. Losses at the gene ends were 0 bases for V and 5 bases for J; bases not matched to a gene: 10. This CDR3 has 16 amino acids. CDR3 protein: CAISESRGGRGNEQYF. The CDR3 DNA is TGTGCCATCAGTGAGTCGAGAGGGGGCAGGGGGAACGAGCAGTACTTC.

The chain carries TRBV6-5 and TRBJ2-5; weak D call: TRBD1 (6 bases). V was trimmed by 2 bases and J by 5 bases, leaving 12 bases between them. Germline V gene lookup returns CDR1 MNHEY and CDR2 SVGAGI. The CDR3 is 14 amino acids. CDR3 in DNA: TGTGCCAGCAGTTACATCAGGGGTGGCGAGACCCAGTACTTC. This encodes CASSYIRGGETQYF.

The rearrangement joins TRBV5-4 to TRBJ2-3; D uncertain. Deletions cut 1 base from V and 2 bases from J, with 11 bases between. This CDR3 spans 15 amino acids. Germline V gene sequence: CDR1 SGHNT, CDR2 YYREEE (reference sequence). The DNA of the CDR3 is TGTGCCAGCAGCTTGTCGAATCCCATCACAGATACGCAGTATTTT. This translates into CASSLSNPITDTQYF. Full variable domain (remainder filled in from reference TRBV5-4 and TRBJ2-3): ETGVTQSPTHLIKTRGQQVTLRCSSQSGHNTVSWYQQALGQGPQFIFQYYREEENGRGNFPPRFSGLQFPNYSSELNVNALELDDSALYLCASSLSNPITDTQYFGPGTRLTVL.

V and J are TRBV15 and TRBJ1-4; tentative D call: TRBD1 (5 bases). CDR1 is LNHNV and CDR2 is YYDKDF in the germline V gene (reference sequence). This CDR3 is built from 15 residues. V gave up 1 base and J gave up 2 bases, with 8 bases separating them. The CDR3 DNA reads TGTGCCACCAGCAGAGCTGGGGACACTAATGAAAAACTGTTTTTT. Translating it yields CATSRAGDTNEKLFF.

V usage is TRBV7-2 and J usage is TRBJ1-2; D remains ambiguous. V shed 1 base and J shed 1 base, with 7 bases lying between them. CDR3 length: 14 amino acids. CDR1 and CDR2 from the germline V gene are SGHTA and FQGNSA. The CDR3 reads CASSLGEINYGYTF. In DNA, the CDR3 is TGTGCCAGCAGCTTAGGCGAGATTAACTATGGCTACACCTTC.

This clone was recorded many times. The CDR3 nucleotides are TGCGCCAGCAGCCAAGATCGGGCGAACACCGGGGAGCTGTTTTTT. Residues: CASSQDRANTGELFF. This chain links TRBV4-3 with TRBJ2-2; D call uncertain. V was cut by 0 bases and J by 0 bases, with 5 bases left in between. CDR3 size: 15 residues. The V gene's germline CDR1 is LGHNA and CDR2 YSLEER.

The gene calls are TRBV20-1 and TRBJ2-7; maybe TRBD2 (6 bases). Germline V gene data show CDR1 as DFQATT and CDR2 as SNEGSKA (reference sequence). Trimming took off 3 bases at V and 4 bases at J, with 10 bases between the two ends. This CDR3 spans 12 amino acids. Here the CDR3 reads CSASRRGYEQYF. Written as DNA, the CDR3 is TGCAGTGCTAGTCGGCGGGGTTACGAGCAGTACTTC.

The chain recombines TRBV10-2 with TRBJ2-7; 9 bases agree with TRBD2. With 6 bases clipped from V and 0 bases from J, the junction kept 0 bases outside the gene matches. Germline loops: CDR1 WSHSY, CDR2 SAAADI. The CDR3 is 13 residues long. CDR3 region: CASRTSGSYEQYF. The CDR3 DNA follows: TGCGCCAGCAGGACTAGCGGCTCCTACGAGCAGTACTTC.

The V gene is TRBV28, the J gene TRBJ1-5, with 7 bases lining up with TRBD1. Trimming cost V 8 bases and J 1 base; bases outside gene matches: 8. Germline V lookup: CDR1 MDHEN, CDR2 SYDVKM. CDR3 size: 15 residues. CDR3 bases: TGTGCCAGCGAGACAGGGTACGGGAGCAATCAGCCCCAGCATTTT. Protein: CASETGYGSNQPQHF.

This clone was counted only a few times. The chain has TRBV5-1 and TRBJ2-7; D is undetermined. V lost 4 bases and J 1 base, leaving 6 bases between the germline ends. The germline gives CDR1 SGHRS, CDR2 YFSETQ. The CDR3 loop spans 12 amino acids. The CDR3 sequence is CASSPPSYEQYF. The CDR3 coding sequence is TGCGCCAGCAGCCCCCCATCCTACGAGCAGTACTTC. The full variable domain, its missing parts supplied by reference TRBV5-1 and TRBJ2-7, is KAGVTQTPRYLIKTRGQQVTLSCSPISGHRSVSWYQQTPGQGLQFLFEYFSETQRNKGNFPGRFSGRQFSNSRSEMNVSTLELGDSALYLCASSPPSYEQYFGPGTRLTVT.

The CDR3 is CASSFGQNYEQYF. For the CDR3, the DNA is TGTGCCAGCAGCTTCGGACAGAACTACGAGCAGTACTTC. The chain couples TRBV5-4 to TRBJ2-7; D is possibly TRBD1 (6 bases). Germline CDR1 is SGHNT and CDR2 is YYREEE (reference sequence). The CDR3 length is 13 residues. V shed 2 bases and J shed 3 bases, with 9 bases lying between them. The complete variable domain, with remaining parts taken from reference TRBV5-4 and TRBJ2-7, reads ETGVTQSPTHLIKTRGQQVTLRCSSQSGHNTVSWYQQALGQGPQFIFQYYREEENGRGNFPPRFSGLQFPNYSSELNVNALELDDSALYLCASSFGQNYEQYFGPGTRLTVT.

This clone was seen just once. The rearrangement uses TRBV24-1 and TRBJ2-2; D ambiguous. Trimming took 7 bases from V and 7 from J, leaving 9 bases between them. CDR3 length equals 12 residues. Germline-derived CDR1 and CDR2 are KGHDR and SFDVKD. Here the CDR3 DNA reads TGTGCCACCAGACCGGAGTACGGGGAGCTGTTTTTT. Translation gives CATRPEYGELFF.